This entry concerns a single T cell receptor beta chain. Source study methods: Amplifying reference gene primers gave estimates of nucleated cell counts. Sequencing used immunoSEQ multiplex PCR; TCRdb keeps in-frame clones, though not all of them. V and J calls and clone size follow that table, whereas D and trimming were derived from the DNA. The sample holds 380,000 or so clones, 75% to 90% seen once. Per the germline V gene, CDR1 is MNHEY and CDR2 is SMNVEV (reference sequence). The CDR3 is made up of 14 amino acids. Trimming cost V 7 bases and J 1 base, with 11 bases left between them. This specimen belongs to a study of blood T cell repertoires in COVID-19. About the research overall: The United States, Italy and Spain supplied acute and convalescent COVID-19 samples. Sources were T cells, B-cell-depleted T cells, or PBMCs; the material itself was cDNA or gDNA.

Followed over time, Seattle patients had been enrolled while infection was active. The TCR sequence derives from a woman aged 55-69 years with COVID-19, enrolled during active disease. The rearrangement joins TRBV27 to TRBJ2-1; tentatively, D is TRBD2 (6 bases). Sequenced material: peripheral blood. The CDR3 loop reads CASNGGASYNEQFF. DNA of the CDR3: TGTGCCAGCAACGGCGGGGCTTCCTACAATGAGCAGTTCTTC.